The table lists the clone carrying this T cell receptor beta chain with many counts. Antigen unknown. The CDR3 consists of 14 residues. Germline loops: CDR1 MNHEY, CDR2 SMNVEV (reference sequence). J lost 4 bases, V lost 6 bases, and 7 bases had no gene match. The source of the sample is a study of T cells in Graves' hyperthyroidism and ophthalmopathy. The wider study: Pretreatment peripheral blood was obtained at initial diagnosis.

Hyperthyroidism in the patients, aged 18 to 65, was newly diagnosed and under 2 months in duration. The blood sample predates any ophthalmopathy symptoms, coming from first hyperthyroidism diagnosis. Using RNA transcripts as the source, TCR beta CDR3 regions were amplified. The HTBI primer set served for first-round RT-PCR of the TCR CDR3. TCRdb re-called the multiplex PCR reads with MiXCR, one entry per CDR3 protein. The sample lists approximately 360,000 distinct CDR3 sequences, 15% to 18% occurring once. Regarding the study as a whole: Blood also contained most expanded thyroid clonotypes above 0.001.

The specimen sequenced was blood. This rearrangement joins TRBV27 to TRBJ1-2; 8 bases agree with TRBD1. This clonotype was sampled from a young woman with Graves' hyperthyroidism that later progressed to Graves' ophthalmopathy. In nucleotides, the CDR3 is TGTGCCAGCAGGCAGGGGGCGAGGAGCTATGGCTACACCTTC. It translates to CASRQGARSYGYTF.